This T cell receptor (beta chain) was recovered during a study of early T cells in non-severe SARS-CoV-2 infection (dated by TCRdb to about 2021). For context, the study as a whole: Because TCR sequencing relied on bulk RNA taken from unsorted whole blood, pairing of alpha and beta chains was not possible. General conclusions and limits of the study: VDJdb matching was skewed toward anti-spike CD8 responses, so virus-specific expansions were likely underestimated and private and CD4 specificities were missed.

The study was a case-control design nested within a healthcare worker cohort in London, UK, with weekly nasopharyngeal swab PCR tests and blood sampling. Between 23 and 31 March 2020, the week of the UK lockdown, healthcare workers were enrolled and then followed up weekly for as long as 16 weeks. This clonotype occurred many times. It has no known antigen specificity. No per-base quality is available; no much larger clone lies one base away. The library was built by means of 5' RACE. Sequencing took place on a NextSeq 500. In the TCR library protocol, unique molecular identifiers were attached to individual cDNA molecules to correct for PCR bias and sequencing error. Both TCR alpha and beta chains were sequenced, and tight co-correlation was observed between alpha and beta sequence abundances in each sample. In the authors' own workflow: Decombinator V4 was used to annotate the V gene, J gene and CDR3 of the TCR sequences. TCRs were defined as expanded if a significant change between any two time points was detected under a Poisson model with p below 0.0001. TCR abundances were normalised to the total number of TCRs sequenced per sample and were expressed as counts per million. A search of VDJdb, accessed on 1 November 2021, was run for TCRs annotated to CMV, EBV and SARS-CoV-2, with TCRs annotated for multiple antigens excluded. TCRdb handled the public reads itself, with Q25 trimming in fastp and clone calling in MiXCR, and kept productive beta chains. Identical CDR3 protein sequences are pooled into one entry, listed with their most common genes and DNA. The V and J calls here are based on TCRdb, not the publication. Present in this sample are over 80,000 distinct CDR3 sequences, roughly 12% of which were seen just once. The ten largest account for approximately 4.7% of the sample.

This material consisted of whole blood, taken at baseline. The clonotype originates from an adult who was a healthcare worker with PCR-confirmed SARS-CoV-2 infection or an uninfected control (not recorded which).

The CDR3 sequence is CASSPTGTKVYNEQFF. The base sequence is TGTGCCAGCAGCCCAACCGGGACAAAGGTTTACAATGAGCAGTTCTTC. The rearranged segments are TRBV7-3 and TRBJ2-1; TRBD1 is a possible D gene, resting on 6 matching bases. V loses 5 bases, J loses 4 bases, and the germline ends lie 18 bases apart. The CDR3 goes from the cysteine to the phenylalanine over 16 residues. Kept here is only the CDR3 DNA, which spans 48 bases and is read in frame from base 1. The germline V gene supplies CDR1 SGHTA and CDR2 FQGTGA.